This TCR beta chain was sequenced during a study of vaccination and CD4 T cells after COVID-19. On the study more broadly: In culture, cells were exposed to overlapping spike peptides from SARS-CoV-2, HCoV-NL63, HCoV-OC43 and HCoV-229E.

The ends were cut back, 8 bases at V and 3 bases at J, with 19 bases in the middle. The CDR3 is made up of 15 amino acids. Germline V lookup: CDR1 MNHEY, CDR2 SVGEGT. With the Oncomine TCR Beta short-read assay, DNA from cultured CD4+ T cells was sequenced. MiXCR, applied by TCRdb to the PCR reads, yields one record per CDR3 protein. The sample includes several thousand distinct CDR3 sequences, around three fifths of them seen just once. Treatment of the sample: roughly 11-day PBMC culture with coronavirus spike peptide pools or control peptides (ViraFEST assay). Gathered ahead of the COVID-19 pandemic (2011-2018) were the CD4+ T cells of the unexposed donor. Cells permitting, SARS-CoV-2 S/N served as probes for unexposed-donor CD4+ T cells, and four cold-coronavirus spikes did too. As to this clonotype: Its antigen is unidentified.

The TCR originated in a human donor in good health. Sequenced material: CD4+ T cells from blood, cultured in vitro. The genes are TRBV6-2 or TRBV6-3 and TRBJ1-1; D is undetermined. DNA for the CDR3: TGTGCCAGCGAAGGAGGAGGCCACGGGGACACTGAAGCTTTCTTT. It encodes CASEGGGHGDTEAFF.